This is a list of T cell receptor beta chains from one sample in a study of shared clonotypes between healthy human individuals. Generated by immunoSEQ multiplex PCR, the TCRdb table keeps only in-frame clones and is missing some. This table holds about 2.3 million clones, around 90% found once. Material for sequencing was naive CD4+ T cells from PBMCs. The receptors shown here come from a man aged 18-30 years in good health. Some clones in this sample may be carry-over from other donors' samples. Each CDR3 is given with its conserved first and last residue. A D gene is named only where the DNA matches it firmly. For some rows the clone size is stated as once, few or many, or as a class when expanded; others skip it.

j_gene,abundance,d_gene,v_gene,CDR3aa,CDR3nt
TRBJ2-7,.,.,TRBV7-3,CASSAGSPYEQYF,TGTGCCAGCAGCGCAGGGTCCCCCTACGAGCAGTACTTC
TRBJ1-3,.,.,TRBV7-2,CASSLSQGGGNTIYF,TGTGCCAGCAGCTTATCTCAGGGTGGCGGAAACACCATATATTTT
TRBJ2-5,.,.,TRBV11-2,CASSSNGQGQETQYF,TGTGCCAGCAGCTCAAACGGGCAGGGACAAGAGACCCAGTACTTC
TRBJ2-6,.,.,TRBV18,CASSPLVPGSGANVLTF,TGTGCCAGCTCACCACTGGTCCCCGGCTCTGGGGCCAACGTCCTGACTTTC
TRBJ1-5,.,.,TRBV5-1,CASSLGLGNQPQHF,TGCGCCAGCAGCTTGGGATTGGGCAATCAGCCCCAGCATTTT
TRBJ2-7,.,.,TRBV10-3,CASRGGGDEQYF,TGTGCCTCCCGAGGGGGCGGGGACGAGCAGTACTTC
TRBJ1-5,.,TRBD1,TRBV6-5,CASSSGGNQPQHF,TGTGCCAGCAGCTCAGGGGGTAATCAGCCCCAGCATTTT
TRBJ2-5,.,.,TRBV6-1,CASSVRWQAETQYF,TGTGCCAGCAGTGTCCGCTGGCAGGCAGAGACCCAGTACTTC
TRBJ1-1,.,.,TRBV5-1,CASSLRGGTEAFF,TGCGCCAGCAGCCTCCGCGGGGGCACTGAAGCTTTCTTT
TRBJ2-7,.,.,TRBV5-4,CASSLLSGFSYEQYF,TGTGCCAGCAGCTTGCTATCAGGGTTCTCCTACGAGCAGTACTTC
TRBJ2-7,.,.,TRBV21-1,CASSTSNDEQYF,TGTGCCAGCAGCACCAGCAACGACGAGCAGTACTTC
TRBJ1-1,few,TRBD1,TRBV19,CASSIRDRGGTEAFF,TGTGCCAGTAGTATTCGGGACAGGGGTGGCACTGAAGCTTTCTTT
TRBJ2-7,.,.,TRBV21-1,CASSKVAGSGEQYF,TGTGCCAGCAGCAAAGTCGCGGGGTCGGGCGAGCAGTACTTC
TRBJ1-1,.,.,TRBV10-3,CAISAGSGTNTEAFF,TGTGCCATCAGTGCCGGGTCCGGCACGAACACTGAAGCTTTCTTT
TRBJ1-1,.,.,TRBV6-6,CASSRQSTANTEAFF,TGTGCCAGCAGTCGTCAAAGCACTGCTAACACTGAAGCTTTCTTT
TRBJ1-5,.,.,TRBV15,CATSPRGPVNQPQHF,TGTGCCACCAGCCCGAGGGGCCCAGTAAATCAGCCCCAGCATTTT
TRBJ2-3,.,TRBD2,TRBV5-1,CASSLGAGGPTDTQYF,TGCGCCAGCAGCTTGGGGGCGGGAGGCCCCACAGATACGCAGTATTTT
TRBJ2-6,.,.,TRBV10-3,CASKYSGANVLTF,TGTGCCTCGAAGTACTCTGGGGCCAACGTCCTGACTTTC
TRBJ2-5,.,.,TRBV5-1,CASSSQQGQETQYF,TGCGCCAGCAGCTCACAACAGGGCCAAGAGACCCAGTACTTC
TRBJ1-1,once,.,TRBV6-5,CASSYVEAFF,TGTGCCAGCAGTTACGTTGAAGCTTTCTTT
TRBJ1-5,.,.,TRBV5-6,CASSLKTGINQPQHF,TGTGCCAGCAGCCTCAAGACAGGTATCAATCAGCCCCAGCATTTT
TRBJ1-1,.,.,TRBV6-5,CASSYSSISVNTEAFF,TGTGCCAGCAGTTACTCGTCTATCAGCGTGAACACTGAAGCTTTCTTT
TRBJ2-7,.,TRBD2,TRBV9,CASSVAGGNYEQYF,TGTGCCAGCAGCGTAGCGGGGGGTAACTACGAGCAGTACTTC
TRBJ2-4,.,TRBD2,TRBV14,CASSHTRSVAGGPGNIQYF,TGTGCCAGCAGCCACACTCGGTCGGTAGCGGGAGGGCCAGGAAACATTCAGTACTTC
TRBJ1-5,.,.,TRBV6-1,CASSDRYQPQHF,TGTGCCAGCAGTGACAGATATCAGCCCCAGCATTTT
TRBJ2-1,.,.,TRBV2,CASSGGYNEQFF,TGTGCCAGCAGTGGGGGCTACAATGAGCAGTTCTTC
TRBJ2-7,.,.,TRBV6-5,CASSYSPGTTYEQYF,TGTGCCAGCAGTTACTCGCCGGGCACTACCTACGAGCAGTACTTC
TRBJ2-7,.,.,TRBV6-6,CASSYSNQRSYEQYF,TGTGCCAGCAGTTACTCTAACCAGCGGTCCTACGAGCAGTACTTC
TRBJ2-7,.,.,TRBV10-3,CAISGVASHEQYF,TGTGCCATCAGTGGGGTCGCGTCCCACGAGCAGTACTTC
TRBJ2-3,.,.,TRBV5-1,CASSLDRAGTDTQYF,TGCGCCAGCAGCTTGGATCGGGCAGGCACAGATACGCAGTATTTT
TRBJ2-5,.,.,TRBV18,CASSPPMVETQYF,TGTGCCAGCTCACCACCGATGGTTGAGACCCAGTACTTC
TRBJ2-5,.,.,TRBV6-5,CASSYSDREETQYF,TGTGCCAGCAGTTACTCGGACAGAGAAGAGACCCAGTACTTC
TRBJ2-3,.,TRBD1,TRBV5-1,CASSAGTASTDTQYF,TGCGCCAGCAGCGCAGGGACAGCCAGCACAGATACGCAGTATTTT
TRBJ1-2,.,.,TRBV6-6,CASSQPEANYGYTF,TGTGCCAGCAGCCAGCCTGAAGCTAACTATGGCTACACCTTC
TRBJ2-4,.,.,TRBV18,CASSPEGTPSNIQYF,TGTGCCAGCTCACCAGAGGGCACGCCGTCGAACATTCAGTACTTC
TRBJ2-1,.,.,TRBV5-1,CASSLELVSYNEQFF,TGCGCCAGCAGCTTGGAGCTGGTCTCCTACAATGAGCAGTTCTTC
TRBJ1-1,.,.,TRBV4-1,CASSQGPFKTEAFF,TGCGCCAGCAGCCAAGGACCGTTCAAGACTGAAGCTTTCTTT
TRBJ1-1,.,TRBD1,TRBV5-1,CASSWSGTGMNTEAFF,TGCGCCAGCAGCTGGTCCGGGACAGGGATGAACACTGAAGCTTTCTTT
TRBJ2-7,.,.,TRBV15,CATSRDGTPSSYEQYF,TGTGCCACCAGCAGAGATGGGACACCTAGCTCCTACGAGCAGTACTTC
TRBJ2-2,.,.,TRBV7-3,CASSLQGRGTTGELFF,TGTGCCAGCAGCCTCCAGGGGCGGGGTACCACCGGGGAGCTGTTTTTT
TRBJ1-3,.,.,TRBV4-1,CASSQPTRSGNTIYF,TGCGCCAGCAGCCAACCGACCAGATCTGGAAACACCATATATTTT
TRBJ2-7,.,.,TRBV2,CASRPGGAYEQYF,TGTGCCAGCCGGCCCGGAGGGGCCTACGAGCAGTACTTC
TRBJ1-2,.,.,TRBV11-3,CASSPMADLEAYGYTF,TGTGCCAGCAGCCCAATGGCCGATCTCGAAGCCTATGGCTACACCTTC
TRBJ1-2,.,TRBD1,TRBV5-1,CASSSGGAGGYTF,TGCGCCAGCAGTTCAGGGGGCGCGGGTGGCTACACCTTC
TRBJ2-1,.,.,TRBV6-5,CASTPGIYNEQFF,TGTGCCAGCACCCCCGGGATTTACAATGAGCAGTTCTTC
TRBJ2-7,.,.,TRBV6-1,CASTKQRAGNYEQYF,TGTGCCAGCACTAAGCAAAGGGCAGGGAACTACGAGCAGTACTTC
TRBJ2-3,.,.,TRBV5-4,CASSGVQGSTDTQYF,TGTGCCAGCAGCGGTGTCCAGGGCAGCACAGATACGCAGTATTTT
TRBJ2-1,.,.,TRBV11-2,CASSLDGTYNEQFF,TGTGCCAGCAGCTTAGACGGGACATACAATGAGCAGTTCTTC
TRBJ2-7,.,.,TRBV15,CATSRDPRLLEQYF,TGTGCCACCAGCAGAGATCCAAGACTATTGGAGCAGTACTTC
TRBJ1-2,.,.,TRBV14,CASSLLENYGYTF,TGTGCCAGCAGCCTCTTAGAAAACTATGGCTACACCTTC
TRBJ2-7,.,TRBD2,TRBV5-1,CASREGGSGRFQQYF,TGCGCCAGCAGAGAAGGGGGCAGCGGGAGGTTTCAGCAGTACTTC
TRBJ2-7,.,TRBD2,TRBV7-9,CASSLTSGTYEQYF,TGTGCCAGCAGCTTAACTAGCGGGACCTACGAGCAGTACTTC
TRBJ2-7,.,.,TRBV9,CASSVGLSYEQYF,TGTGCCAGCAGCGTAGGGCTCTCCTACGAGCAGTACTTC
TRBJ2-5,.,.,TRBV9,CASSAPGGSNRASETQYF,TGTGCCAGCAGCGCTCCTGGGGGGAGTAACAGGGCTTCGGAGACCCAGTACTTC
TRBJ2-1,.,TRBD2,TRBV5-1,CASSRQTSGSANEQFF,TGCGCCAGCAGCAGACAAACTAGCGGGAGCGCAAATGAGCAGTTCTTC
TRBJ2-1,.,TRBD1,TRBV5-1,CASSFLGQVEQFF,TGCGCCAGCAGCTTCCTCGGACAGGTCGAGCAGTTCTTC
TRBJ1-1,.,.,TRBV5-1,CASSLEGGTEAFF,TGCGCCAGCAGCTTGGAGGGTGGAACTGAAGCTTTCTTT
TRBJ1-3,.,.,TRBV9,CASSVGEGPSSGNTIYF,TGTGCCAGCAGCGTAGGAGAGGGGCCCAGCTCTGGAAACACCATATATTTT
TRBJ2-3,.,.,TRBV11-2,CASSPSGGAGSTDTQYF,TGTGCCAGCAGCCCGTCCGGGGGTGCGGGGAGCACAGATACGCAGTATTTT
TRBJ1-5,.,TRBD1,TRBV7-8,CASSLALGQNNQPQHF,TGTGCCAGCAGCTTAGCGCTGGGACAGAACAATCAGCCCCAGCATTTT